Detailed here is one T cell receptor (beta chain). Its antigen is unidentified. Library preparation for TCR beta used quantitative 5'-RACE with molecular barcodes. From the 5' RACE reads, TCRdb called clonotypes with MiXCR, one entry per CDR3 protein. The sample lists under 950,000 distinct CDR3 sequences, under 20% occurring once. These data come from a study of CD8 T cells in ankylosing spondylitis. Study conclusions and caveats: Previous work reported some of these motif variants in the synovial fluid and blood of reactive arthritis. The study identified a TCR beta motif of under ten highly homologous variants that appeared characteristic of ankylosing spondylitis blood. Disease-associated clonotypes exhibited CD8+ identity and were relatively infrequent in peripheral blood. Reportedly, disease-linked clones are significantly enriched in ankylosing spondylitis patients' matched synovial fluid.

Germline V gives CDR1 SNHLY, CDR2 FYNNEI. After removal of 7 bases from V and 7 bases from J, the junction contained 13 bases not matched to a gene. This CDR3 comprises 16 residues. This receptor was taken from a male donor with ankylosing spondylitis. V gene TRBV2 combines with J gene TRBJ2-1, with 10 nucleotides matching TRBD2. What was sequenced was blood, either unsorted or a sorted T cell fraction (not recorded which). The CDR3, as DNA: TGTGCCAGCATCGAAAGCGGGGGGGCCGATGAGAATGAGCAGTTCTTC. Its protein product is CASIESGGADENEQFF.